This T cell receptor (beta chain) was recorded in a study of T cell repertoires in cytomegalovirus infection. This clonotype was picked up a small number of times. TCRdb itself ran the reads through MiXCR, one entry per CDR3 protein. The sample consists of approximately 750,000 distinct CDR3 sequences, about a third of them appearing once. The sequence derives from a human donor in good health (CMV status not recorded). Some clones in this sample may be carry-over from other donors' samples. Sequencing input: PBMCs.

The CDR3, as DNA: TGCGCCAGCAGCGGGGGGGGTAATGAGCAGTTCTTC. Protein: CASSGGGNEQFF. J is TRBJ2-1 and V is TRBV10-2, with 8 positions matching TRBD2. This CDR3 has 12 residues. V lost 6 bases and J lost 7; bases outside the gene matches: 2. Germline lookup yields CDR1 WSHSY and CDR2 SAAADI.